Listed here is a single T cell receptor beta chain. No antigen is known for it. The PCR had 60 Vbeta and 13 Jbeta primers. Some clones are missing from TCRdb's copy, which holds only in-frame ones; the method was immunoSEQ multiplex PCR. The sample consists of 110,000 or so clones, approximately 80% of them appearing once. This entry belongs to a study of cytomegalovirus exposure and HLA in healthy donors. Regarding the study as a whole: Later analysis indicated greater clonal expansion among HLA-associated TCR beta chains than among equally common other chains. Rare TCR sequences predominated, though certain public TCRs were found in many donors.

Donors counted as nominally healthy when sampled, yet unrecorded immune exposures were likely. The CDR3 spans 13 residues. Looked up from germline, CDR1 is MDHEN and CDR2 is SYDVKM. Trimming cost V 6 bases and J 5 bases, with 8 bases left between them. The specimen sequenced was PBMCs. The sequence came from a man aged 35 to 55 in good health and CMV-seropositive. The chain has TRBV28 and TRBJ1-6; D call uncertain. In DNA form, the CDR3 reads TGTGCCAGCAGCTGGGGAGATAATTCACCCCTCCACTTT. It codes for CASSWGDNSPLHF.